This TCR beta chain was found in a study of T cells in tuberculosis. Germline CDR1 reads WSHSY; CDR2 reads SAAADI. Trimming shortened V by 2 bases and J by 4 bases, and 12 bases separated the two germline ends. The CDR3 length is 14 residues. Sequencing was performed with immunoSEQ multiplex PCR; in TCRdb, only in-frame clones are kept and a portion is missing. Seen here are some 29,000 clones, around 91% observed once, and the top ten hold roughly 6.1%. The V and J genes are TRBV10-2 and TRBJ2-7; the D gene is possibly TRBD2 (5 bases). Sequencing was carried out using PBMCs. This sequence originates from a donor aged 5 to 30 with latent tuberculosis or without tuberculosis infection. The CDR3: CASSEVAGLYEQYF. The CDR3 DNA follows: TGCGCCAGCAGTGAGGTTGCAGGACTTTACGAGCAGTACTTC.